This TCR beta chain is from a study of T cell responses to AZD1222 COVID-19 vaccine. Study-wide results and limits: Spike-specific TCR breadth and depth went up after people got two AZD1222 doses.

The V and J ends lost 6 bases and 6 bases respectively, with 14 bases between them. The CDR3 runs 13 residues. Per germline, CDR1 MNHEY and CDR2 SVGAGI. On this clone itself: Its specificity is not known.

Using immunoSEQ multiplex PCR, the repertoire was profiled, and TCRdb retains in-frame clones only, with some absent. The table includes 150,000 to 200,000 clones, 94% detected once. The V call is TRBV6-5, the J call TRBJ1-1, with a tentative D call TRBD1 (6 bases). This clonotype was obtained from an adult in good health. The sequenced sample was peripheral blood, obtained on day 0 of AZD1222 vaccination. As DNA, the CDR3 is TGTGCCAGCAGGGTAACACCAGGGGCTGAAGCTTTCTTT. Translation gives CASRVTPGAEAFF.